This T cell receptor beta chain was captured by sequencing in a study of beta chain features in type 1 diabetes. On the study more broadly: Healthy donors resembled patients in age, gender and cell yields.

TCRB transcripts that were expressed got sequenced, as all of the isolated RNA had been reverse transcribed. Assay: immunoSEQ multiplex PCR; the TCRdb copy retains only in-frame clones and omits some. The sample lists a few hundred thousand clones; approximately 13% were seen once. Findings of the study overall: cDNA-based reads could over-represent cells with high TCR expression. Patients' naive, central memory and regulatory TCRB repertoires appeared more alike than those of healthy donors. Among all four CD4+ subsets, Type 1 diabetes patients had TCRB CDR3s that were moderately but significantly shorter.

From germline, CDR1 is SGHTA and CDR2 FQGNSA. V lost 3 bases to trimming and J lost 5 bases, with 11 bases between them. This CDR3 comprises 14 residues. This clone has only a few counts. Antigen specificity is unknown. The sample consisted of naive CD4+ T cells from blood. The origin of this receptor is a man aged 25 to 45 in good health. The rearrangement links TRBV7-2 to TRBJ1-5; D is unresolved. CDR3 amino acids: CASSLDRTYQPQHF. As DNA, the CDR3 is TGTGCCAGCAGCTTGGACCGGACTTATCAGCCCCAGCATTTT.